This TCR beta chain appears in the sequencing data of a study of blood T cells in healthy people across ages. This clonotype has ten or more counts. The CDR3 sequence is 14 residues long. The germline V gene has CDR1 MDHEN and CDR2 SYDVKM. With 6 bases removed from V and 3 bases from J, the gap between germline ends came to 12 bases. Using a J-beta primer mix together with a sample-barcoded 5' primer, a second PCR was run for about 6 to 12 cycles. One entry per CDR3 protein results from TCRdb running MiXCR on the 5' RACE reads. The profile covers 730,000 or so distinct CDR3 sequences, with over 40% appearing a single time and 25% to 35% taken by the ten largest.

The sample taken for sequencing was blood. The chain recombines TRBV28 with TRBJ2-1, with a possible D match to TRBD1 (6 bases). The clonotype was recovered from a man older than 75 in good health. CDR3 sequence reads: CASREATGYNEQFF. CDR3 DNA sequence: TGTGCCAGCAGGGAGGCGACAGGCTACAATGAGCAGTTCTTC. Looking up the rest from reference TRBV28 and TRBJ2-1 gives the full variable domain: DVKVTQSSRYLVKRTGEKVFLECVQDMDHENMFWYRQDPGLGLRLIYFSYDVKMKEKGDIPEGYSVSREKKERFSLILESASTNQTSMYLCASREATGYNEQFFGPGTRLTVL.